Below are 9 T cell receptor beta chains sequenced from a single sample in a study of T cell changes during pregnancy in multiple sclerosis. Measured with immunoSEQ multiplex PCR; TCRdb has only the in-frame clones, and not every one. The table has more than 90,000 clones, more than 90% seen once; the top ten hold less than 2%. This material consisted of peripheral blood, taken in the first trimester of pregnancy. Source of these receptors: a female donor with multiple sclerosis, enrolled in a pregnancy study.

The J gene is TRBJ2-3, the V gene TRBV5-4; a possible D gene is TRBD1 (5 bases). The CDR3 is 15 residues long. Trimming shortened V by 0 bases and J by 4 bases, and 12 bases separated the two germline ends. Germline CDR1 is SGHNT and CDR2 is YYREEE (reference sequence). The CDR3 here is CASSLGQAGSDTQYF. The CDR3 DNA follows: TGTGCCAGCAGCTTGGGCCAGGCAGGGTCAGATACGCAGTATTTT. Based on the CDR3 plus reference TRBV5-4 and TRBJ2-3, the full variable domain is ETGVTQSPTHLIKTRGQQVTLRCSSQSGHNTVSWYQQALGQGPQFIFQYYREEENGRGNFPPRFSGLQFPNYSSELNVNALELDDSALYLCASSLGQAGSDTQYFGPGTRLTVL.

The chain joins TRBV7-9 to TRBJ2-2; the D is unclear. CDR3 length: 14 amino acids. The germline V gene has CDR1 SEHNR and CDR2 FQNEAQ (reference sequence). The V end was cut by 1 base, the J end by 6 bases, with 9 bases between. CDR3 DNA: TGTGCCAGCAGCTTAGTAGGTCAGGCCGGGGAGCTGTTTTTT. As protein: CASSLVGQAGELFF.

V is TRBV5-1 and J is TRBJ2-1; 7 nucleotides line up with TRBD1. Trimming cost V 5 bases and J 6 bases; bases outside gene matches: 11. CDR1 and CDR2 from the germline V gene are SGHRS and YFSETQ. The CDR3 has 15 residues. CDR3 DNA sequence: TGCGCCAGCAGATTGACAGGGAAGGTTTCCAATGAGCAGTTCTTC. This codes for CASRLTGKVSNEQFF.

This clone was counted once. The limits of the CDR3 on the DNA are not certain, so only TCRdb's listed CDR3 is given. This CDR3 reads CASSSSDRGGNQPQHF. The chain employs TRBV6-6 and TRBJ1-5; the table's TRBD1 call for D was not verified on the DNA. The CDR3 is made up of 16 amino acids, end residues included. CDR1 is MNHNY, CDR2 SVGAGI, per germline (reference sequence).

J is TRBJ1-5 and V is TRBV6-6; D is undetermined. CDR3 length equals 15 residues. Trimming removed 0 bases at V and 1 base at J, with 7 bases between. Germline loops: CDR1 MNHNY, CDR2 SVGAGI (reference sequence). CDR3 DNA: TGTGCCAGCAGTTACTCGACCAGGAGCAATCAGCCCCAGCATTTT. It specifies CASSYSTRSNQPQHF.

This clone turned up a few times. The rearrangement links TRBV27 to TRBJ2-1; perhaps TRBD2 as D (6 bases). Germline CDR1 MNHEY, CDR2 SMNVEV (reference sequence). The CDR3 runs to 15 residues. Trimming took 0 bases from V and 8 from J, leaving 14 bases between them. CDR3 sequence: CASSLSRGGNYEQFF. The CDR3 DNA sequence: TGTGCCAGCAGTTTATCGAGAGGCGGGAACTATGAGCAGTTCTTC.

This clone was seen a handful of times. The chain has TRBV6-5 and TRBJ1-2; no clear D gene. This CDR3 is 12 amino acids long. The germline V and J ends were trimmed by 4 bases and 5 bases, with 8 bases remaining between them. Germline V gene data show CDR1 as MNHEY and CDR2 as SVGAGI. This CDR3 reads CASSSTSYGYTF. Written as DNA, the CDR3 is TGTGCCAGCAGTTCCACATCTTATGGCTACACCTTC.

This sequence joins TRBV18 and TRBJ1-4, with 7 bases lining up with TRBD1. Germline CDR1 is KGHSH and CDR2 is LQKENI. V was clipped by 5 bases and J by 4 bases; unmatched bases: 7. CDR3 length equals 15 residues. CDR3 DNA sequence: TGTGCCAGCTCATTCGGGACAGCCCTTAATGAAAAACTGTTTTTT. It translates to CASSFGTALNEKLFF.

DNA for the CDR3: TGTGCCAGCAGCTTAGGAGCCTCCTACAATGAGCAGTTCTTC. It specifies CASSLGASYNEQFF. V gene TRBV13 combines with J gene TRBJ2-1; D remains ambiguous. V dropped 0 bases and J dropped 0 bases, with 3 bases sitting between them. CDR3 length: 14 residues. From germline, CDR1 is PRHDT and CDR2 FYEKMQ (reference sequence).